This TCR beta chain appears in the sequencing data of a study of CD8 T cells in ankylosing spondylitis. Study results and limitations: Seemingly distinctive of ankylosing spondylitis blood was a TCR beta motif formed by eight highly homologous variants. Disease-linked clones reportedly showed significant enrichment in matched ankylosing spondylitis synovial fluid. Earlier authors reported some of these motif variants in reactive arthritis synovial fluid and blood. The authors found the disease-linked clones to be CD8+ and relatively rare in peripheral blood.

Quantitative molecular-barcoded 5'-RACE generated the TCR beta libraries. TCRdb independently ran MiXCR on the 5' RACE reads; one entry per CDR3 protein. In the table there are more than 650,000 distinct CDR3 sequences, around 11% of which are singletons. About this clonotype: The antigen remains undetermined.

The CDR3 is 13 amino acids. Germline CDR1 reads MNHEY; CDR2 reads SVGAGI. Trimming pared 2 bases from V and 7 bases from J, leaving 11 bases between. The sample comprised blood, either unsorted or a sorted T cell fraction (not recorded which). This sequence originates from a male donor with ankylosing spondylitis. The rearrangement joins TRBV6-5 to TRBJ1-2; D is uncertain. The CDR3 loop reads CASSYRWGSGYTF. In nucleotides, the CDR3 is TGTGCCAGCAGTTACCGTTGGGGAAGTGGCTACACCTTC.